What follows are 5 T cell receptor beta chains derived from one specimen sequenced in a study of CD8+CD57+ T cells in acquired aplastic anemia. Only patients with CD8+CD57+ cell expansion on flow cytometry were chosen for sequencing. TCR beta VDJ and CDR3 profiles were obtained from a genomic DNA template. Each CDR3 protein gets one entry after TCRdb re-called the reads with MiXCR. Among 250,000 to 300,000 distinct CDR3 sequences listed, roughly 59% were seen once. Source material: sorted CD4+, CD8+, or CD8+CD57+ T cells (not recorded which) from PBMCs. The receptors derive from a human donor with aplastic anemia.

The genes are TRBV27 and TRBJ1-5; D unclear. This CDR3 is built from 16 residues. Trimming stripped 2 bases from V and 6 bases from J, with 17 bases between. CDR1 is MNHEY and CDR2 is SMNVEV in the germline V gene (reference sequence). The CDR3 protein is CASSLVGPAPGQPQHF. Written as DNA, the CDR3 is TGTGCCAGCAGTTTAGTCGGACCCGCCCCCGGTCAGCCCCAGCATTTT.

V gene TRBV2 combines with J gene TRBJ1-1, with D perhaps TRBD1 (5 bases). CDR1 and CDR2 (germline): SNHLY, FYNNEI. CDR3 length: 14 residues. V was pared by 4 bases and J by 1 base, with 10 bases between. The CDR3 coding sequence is TGTGCCAGCAGTGTGGCAGGGCCGAACACTGAAGCTTTCTTT. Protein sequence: CASSVAGPNTEAFF.

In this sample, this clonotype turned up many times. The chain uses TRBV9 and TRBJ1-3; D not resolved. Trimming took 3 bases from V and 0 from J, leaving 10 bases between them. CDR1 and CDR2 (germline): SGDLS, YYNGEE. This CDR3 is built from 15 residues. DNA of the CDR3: TGTGCCAGCAGCGGGGCACGGACCTCTGGAAACACCATATATTTT. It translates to CASSGARTSGNTIYF.

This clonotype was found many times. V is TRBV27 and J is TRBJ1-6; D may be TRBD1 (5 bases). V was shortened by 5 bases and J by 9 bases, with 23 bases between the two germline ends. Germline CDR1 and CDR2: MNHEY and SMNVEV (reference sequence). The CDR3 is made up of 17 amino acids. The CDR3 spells CASSGSQRGKGRSPLHF. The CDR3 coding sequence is TGTGCCAGCAGTGGTTCCCAACGGGGGAAAGGGCGTTCACCCCTCCACTTT.

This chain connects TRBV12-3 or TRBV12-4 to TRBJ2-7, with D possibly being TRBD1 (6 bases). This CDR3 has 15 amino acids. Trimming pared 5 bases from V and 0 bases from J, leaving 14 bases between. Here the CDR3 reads CASSTNQGSSYEQYF. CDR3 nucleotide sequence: TGTGCCAGCAGTACAAACCAGGGGAGCTCCTACGAGCAGTACTTC.